Each of the 13 T cell receptor beta chains below was sequenced from the same sample in a study of T cells in localized non-small cell lung cancer. Measured with immunoSEQ multiplex PCR; TCRdb has only the in-frame clones, and not every one. The sample includes approximately 83,000 clones, around 90% of them seen just once. The sequencing here drew on PBMCs, taken before any cancer treatment. Receptors were obtained from a woman aged 40 to 75 with stage II squamous cell lung carcinoma.

The rearrangement joins TRBV4-2 to TRBJ1-5; 11 bases match TRBD1. J lost 7 bases, V lost 5 bases, and 10 bases had no gene match. CDR1 and CDR2 from the germline V gene are LGHNA and YNFKEQ. The length of the CDR3 is 16 residues. The CDR3 here is CASSTIGQGARQPQHF. The CDR3 DNA follows: TGTGCCAGCAGCACCATAGGACAGGGGGCGAGACAGCCCCAGCATTTT.

The chain has TRBV5-4 and TRBJ1-1, with D possibly matching TRBD1 (5 bases). Germline lookup yields CDR1 SGHNT and CDR2 YYREEE (reference sequence). Trimming cost V 4 bases and J 0 bases, with 16 bases left between them. This CDR3 has 16 amino acids. Written as DNA, the CDR3 is TGTGCCAGCAGCATGGACGGCACAGGCATGAACACTGAAGCTTTCTTT. Residues: CASSMDGTGMNTEAFF.

This chain connects TRBV28 to TRBJ2-3; D is undetermined. Germline CDR1 and CDR2: MDHEN and SYDVKM. V lost 4 bases and J 2 bases, leaving 1 base between the germline ends. This CDR3 has 11 amino acids. The CDR3 protein is CASSYTDTQYF. CDR3 coding DNA: TGTGCCAGCAGTTACACAGATACGCAGTATTTT.

This chain links TRBV5-6 with TRBJ2-1; a possible D gene is TRBD2 (6 bases). Trimming stripped 4 bases from V and 7 bases from J, with 12 bases between. The length of the CDR3 is 13 residues. The germline V gene has CDR1 SGHDT and CDR2 YYEEEE. The CDR3 nucleotides read TGTGCCAGCAGCCCGGGACTTCTTAATGAGCAGTTCTTC. Its translation is CASSPGLLNEQFF.

This clone appeared many times. V and J are TRBV25-1 and TRBJ1-1, with a possible D match to TRBD1 (5 bases). The V gene's germline CDR1 is MGHDK and CDR2 SYGVNS. The V end was cut by 3 bases, the J end by 0 bases, with 11 bases between. The CDR3 runs 15 residues. The CDR3 loop is CASSEIGHLNTEAFF. CDR3 nucleotide sequence: TGTGCCAGCAGTGAGATCGGACACTTGAACACTGAAGCTTTCTTT. The variable domain in full, completed from reference TRBV25-1 and TRBJ1-1, reads EADIYQTPRYLVIGTGKKITLECSQTMGHDKMYWYQQDPGMELHLIHYSYGVNSTEKGDLSSESTVSRIRTEHFPLTLESARPSHTSQYLCASSEIGHLNTEAFFGQGTRLTVV.

This chain uses TRBV5-6 with TRBJ2-7; 10 bases line up with TRBD2. This CDR3 contains 16 residues. V dropped 3 bases and J dropped 3; count of bases not matched to a gene: 9. CDR1 and CDR2 from the germline V gene are SGHDT and YYEEEE. The CDR3 nucleotides read TGTGCCAGCAGCTGGGGGCTAGCGGGGGCAGTCTACGAGCAGTACTTC. Amino acids: CASSWGLAGAVYEQYF.

This rearrangement joins TRBV6-5 to TRBJ1-4, with 8 bases aligning to TRBD1. The CDR3 is 14 residues long. CDR1 and CDR2 (germline): MNHEY, SVGAGI. Trimming took 7 bases from V and 7 from J; bases not matched to a gene: 8. The CDR3 reads CASKRQGRSEKLFF. CDR3 sequence (DNA): TGTGCCAGCAAGAGACAGGGGAGGAGTGAAAAACTGTTTTTT.

The V call is TRBV19, the J call TRBJ2-5; D is possibly TRBD2 (7 bases). Germline CDR1 LNHDA, CDR2 SQIVND (reference sequence). The CDR3 is 17 residues long. The V and J ends lost 1 base and 2 bases respectively, with 17 bases between them. Here the CDR3 DNA reads TGTGCCAGTAGTATAGGCCAGGGGAGGGGAAGTCAAGAGACCCAGTACTTC. As protein: CASSIGQGRGSQETQYF.

A single count supports this clone. The chain joins TRBV6-5 to TRBJ2-7; the D is unclear. Looked up from germline, CDR1 is MNHEY and CDR2 is SVGAGI. The V end lost 6 bases, the J end lost 7 bases, and 19 bases lay between the germline ends. There are 14 residues in the CDR3. The CDR3 here is CASRPAGRSGEQYF. The CDR3 nucleotides are TGTGCCAGCAGGCCTGCTGGAAGATCGGGTGAGCAGTACTTC.

The chain has TRBV7-9 and TRBJ2-2; D gene unclear. V shed 5 bases and J shed 2 bases, with 3 bases lying between them. Germline CDR1 and CDR2: SEHNR and FQNEAQ (reference sequence). The CDR3 has 12 residues. The DNA of the CDR3 is TGTGCCAGCAGCCACAACACCGGGGAGCTGTTTTTT. Translated: CASSHNTGELFF.

The chain recombines TRBV12-5 with TRBJ2-5; tentative D call: TRBD2 (6 bases). The V and J ends lost 1 base and 0 bases respectively, with 15 bases between them. The CDR3 length is 17 residues. Germline V gene data show CDR1 as LGHNT and CDR2 as FRNRAP. The DNA for the CDR3 is TGTGCTAGTGGTTTGGGGCAGGGAGGAGGGTACCAAGAGACCCAGTACTTC. Translating it yields CASGLGQGGGYQETQYF.

This chain connects TRBV27 to TRBJ2-7; D is uncertain. Germline V lookup: CDR1 MNHEY, CDR2 SMNVEV (reference sequence). The CDR3 contains 13 residues. V was cut by 3 bases and J by 2 bases, with 8 bases left in between. The CDR3 DNA reads TGTGCCAGCAGTTTTGTCGGCCCCTACGAGCAGTACTTC. Translation: CASSFVGPYEQYF.

DNA of the CDR3: TGTGCCAGCAGTTACGGGGACAGGGAAGGTCAGCCCCAGCATTTT. Encoded protein: CASSYGDREGQPQHF. The chain combines TRBV6-6 with TRBJ1-5; 9 bases match TRBD1. From germline, CDR1 is MNHNY and CDR2 SVGAGI (reference sequence). With V trimmed by 2 bases and J by 6 bases, 5 bases remained unmatched. CDR3 length: 15 amino acids.